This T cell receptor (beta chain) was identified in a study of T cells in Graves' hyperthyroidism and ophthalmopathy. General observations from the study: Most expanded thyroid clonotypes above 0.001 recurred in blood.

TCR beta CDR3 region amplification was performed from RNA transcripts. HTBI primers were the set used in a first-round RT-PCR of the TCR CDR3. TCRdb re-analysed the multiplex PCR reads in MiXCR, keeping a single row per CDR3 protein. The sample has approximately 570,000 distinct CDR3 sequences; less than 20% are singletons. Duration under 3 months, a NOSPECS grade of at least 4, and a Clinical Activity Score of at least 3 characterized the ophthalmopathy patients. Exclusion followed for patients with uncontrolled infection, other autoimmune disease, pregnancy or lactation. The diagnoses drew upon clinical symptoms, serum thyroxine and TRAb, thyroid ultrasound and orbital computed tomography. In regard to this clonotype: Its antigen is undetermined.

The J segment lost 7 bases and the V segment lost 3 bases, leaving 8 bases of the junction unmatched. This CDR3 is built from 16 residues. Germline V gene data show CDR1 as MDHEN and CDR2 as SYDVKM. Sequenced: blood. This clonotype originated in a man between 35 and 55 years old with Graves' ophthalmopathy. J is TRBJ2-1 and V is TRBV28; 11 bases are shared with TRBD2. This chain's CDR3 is CASSFNRVAGGNEQFF. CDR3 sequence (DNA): TGTGCCAGCAGTTTTAATCGGGTAGCGGGAGGGAATGAGCAGTTCTTC. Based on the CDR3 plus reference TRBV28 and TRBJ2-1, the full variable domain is DVKVTQSSRYLVKRTGEKVFLECVQDMDHENMFWYRQDPGLGLRLIYFSYDVKMKEKGDIPEGYSVSREKKERFSLILESASTNQTSMYLCASSFNRVAGGNEQFFGPGTRLTVL.